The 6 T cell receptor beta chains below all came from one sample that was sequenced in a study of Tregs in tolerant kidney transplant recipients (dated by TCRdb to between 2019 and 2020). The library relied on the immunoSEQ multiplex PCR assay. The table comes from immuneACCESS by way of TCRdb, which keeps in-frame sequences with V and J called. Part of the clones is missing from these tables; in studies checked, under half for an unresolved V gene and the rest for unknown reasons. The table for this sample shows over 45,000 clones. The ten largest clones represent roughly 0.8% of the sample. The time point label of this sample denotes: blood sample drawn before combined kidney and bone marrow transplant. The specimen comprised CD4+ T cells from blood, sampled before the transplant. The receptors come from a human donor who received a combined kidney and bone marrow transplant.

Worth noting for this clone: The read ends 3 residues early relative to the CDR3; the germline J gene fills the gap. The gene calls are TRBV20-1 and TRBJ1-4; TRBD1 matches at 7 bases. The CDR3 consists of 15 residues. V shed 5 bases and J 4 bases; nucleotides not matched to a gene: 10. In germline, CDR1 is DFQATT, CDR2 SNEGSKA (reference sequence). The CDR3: CSAGYRGWGNEKLFF. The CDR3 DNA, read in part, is TGCAGTGCTGGATACAGGGGTTGGGGTAATGAAAAA.

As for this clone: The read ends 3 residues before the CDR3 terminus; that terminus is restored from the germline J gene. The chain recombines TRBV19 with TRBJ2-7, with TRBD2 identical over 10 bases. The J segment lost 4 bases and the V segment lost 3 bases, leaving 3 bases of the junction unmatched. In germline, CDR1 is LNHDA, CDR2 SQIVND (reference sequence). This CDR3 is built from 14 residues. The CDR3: CASSISGGEYEQYF. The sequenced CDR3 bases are TGTGCCAGTAGTATCAGCGGGGGGGAATACGAG.

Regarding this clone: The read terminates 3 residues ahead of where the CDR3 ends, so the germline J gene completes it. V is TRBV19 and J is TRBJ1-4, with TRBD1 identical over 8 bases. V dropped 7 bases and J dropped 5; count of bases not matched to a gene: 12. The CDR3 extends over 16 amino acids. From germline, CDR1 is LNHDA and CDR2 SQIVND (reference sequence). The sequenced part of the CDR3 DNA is TGTGCCAGTACTCCGGGAGCACAGGGGGAAAATGAAAAA. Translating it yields CASTPGAQGENEK. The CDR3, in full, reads CASTPGAQGENEKLFF.

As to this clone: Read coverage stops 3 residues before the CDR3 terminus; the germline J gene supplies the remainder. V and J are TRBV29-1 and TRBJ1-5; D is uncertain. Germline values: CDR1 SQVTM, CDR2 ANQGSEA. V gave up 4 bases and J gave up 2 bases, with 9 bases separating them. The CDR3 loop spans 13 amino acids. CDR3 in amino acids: CSVGGDGNQPQHF. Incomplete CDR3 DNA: TGCAGCGTTGGAGGTGATGGCAATCAGCCC. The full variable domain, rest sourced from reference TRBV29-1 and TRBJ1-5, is SAVISQKPSRDICQRGTSLTIQCQVDSQVTMMFWYRQQPGQSLTLIATANQGSEATYESGFVIDKFPISRPNLTFSTLTVSNMSPEDSSIYLCSVGGDGNQPQHFGDGTRLSIL.

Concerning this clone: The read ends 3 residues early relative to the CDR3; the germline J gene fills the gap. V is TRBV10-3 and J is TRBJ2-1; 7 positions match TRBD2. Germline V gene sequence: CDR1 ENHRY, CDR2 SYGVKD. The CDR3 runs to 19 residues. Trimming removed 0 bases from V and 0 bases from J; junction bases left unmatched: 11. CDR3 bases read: TGTGCCATCAGTGAGTCGGTAAGGAGGGAGGGGAGCTCCTACAATGAG. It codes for CAISESVRREGSSYNE. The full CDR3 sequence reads CAISESVRREGSSYNEQFF.

The CDR3 reads CSAVLAGLSYNEQFF. CDR3 bases read: TGCAGCGCAGTACTAGCGGGCCTCTCCTACAATGAG. The rearrangement uses TRBV29-1 and TRBJ2-1, with 9 bases lining up with TRBD2. The CDR3 is cut off 3 residues early in the read; its end comes from the germline J gene. The CDR3 is 15 residues long. Germline CDR1 reads SQVTM; CDR2 reads ANQGSEA. Germline trimming cut 7 bases from V and 0 bases from J; bases unmatched to any gene: 7.